These T cell receptor beta chains were read from a single sample in a study of neurological immune-mediated disorders. One entry per CDR3 protein, called by TCRdb with MiXCR from the 5' RACE reads. The repertoire consists of about 49,000 distinct CDR3 sequences, with roughly 10% occurring once and the leading ten covering roughly 1.6%. Sequenced material: PBMCs. Receptors were obtained from a woman between 40 and 55 years old in good health. The CDR3 runs from the conserved cysteine through the conserved F or W. D genes are given only for firm matches. The size field is filled for only some rows; it gives once, few, many or a size class.

v_call	j_call	d_call	clone_size	cdr3_aa	cdr3_nt
TRBV7-2	TRBJ2-4	NA	NA	CASSFSRAKNIQYF	TGTGCCAGCAGCTTCTCAAGAGCCAAAAACATTCAGTACTTC
TRBV20-1	TRBJ1-6	NA	NA	CSARTAGFSPLHF	TGCAGTGCTAGAACAGCGGGGTTTTCACCCCTCCACTTT
TRBV7-2	TRBJ2-7	NA	many	CASSSSTSSGTYEQYF	TGTGCCAGCAGCTCTTCAACTTCGAGCGGTACCTACGAGCAGTACTTC
TRBV12-3/TRBV12-4	TRBJ2-1	NA	many	CASSFEVGGYEQFF	TGTGCCAGCAGTTTTGAGGTCGGCGGATATGAGCAGTTCTTC
TRBV9	TRBJ2-1	TRBD2	many	CASSVDGGGYNEQFF	TGTGCCAGCAGCGTAGATGGCGGGGGATACAATGAGCAGTTCTTC
TRBV10-3	TRBJ1-2	NA	NA	CAISTGTGTYGYTF	TGTGCCATCAGTACAGGAACAGGGACCTATGGCTACACCTTC
TRBV5-1	TRBJ2-3	NA	many	CASSLVVGPTDTQYF	TGCGCCAGCAGCTTGGTTGTGGGCCCCACAGATACGCAGTATTTT
TRBV5-1	TRBJ2-2	NA	many	CASSRKYLNTGELFF	TGCGCCAGCAGCCGCAAATATTTAAACACCGGGGAGCTGTTTTTT
TRBV12-3/TRBV12-4	TRBJ1-2	TRBD1	many	CASSFDRGGYGYTF	TGTGCCAGCAGTTTTGACAGGGGAGGATATGGCTACACCTTC
TRBV5-1	TRBJ2-1	TRBD1	many	CASSWAGTAENEQFF	TGCGCCAGCAGCTGGGCCGGGACAGCTGAAAATGAGCAGTTCTTC
TRBV6-2/TRBV6-3	TRBJ2-1	NA	many	CASTATGGKRNEQFF	TGTGCCAGCACCGCTACAGGAGGGAAGCGCAATGAGCAGTTCTTC
TRBV29-1	TRBJ2-6	TRBD1	many	CSVGDRVDPGANVLTF	TGCAGCGTCGGGGACAGGGTAGACCCTGGGGCCAACGTCCTGACTTTC
TRBV5-1	TRBJ1-2	NA	many	CASSPQMLRDAGGYGYTF	TGCGCCAGCAGCCCACAAATGCTCCGGGACGCCGGAGGCTATGGCTACACCTTC
TRBV25-1	TRBJ2-1	NA	many	CASTSAYPYNEQFF	TGTGCCAGCACCTCTGCCTATCCCTACAATGAGCAGTTCTTC
TRBV29-1	TRBJ2-7	NA	many	CSVVRQGNYEQYF	TGCAGCGTTGTTCGCCAGGGTAACTACGAGCAGTACTTC
TRBV19	TRBJ2-7	NA	NA	CASSKSPSEQYF	TGTGCCAGTAGTAAATCCCCCTCCGAGCAGTACTTC
TRBV7-9	TRBJ2-5	NA	many	CASSLGRTIEAQYF	TGTGCCAGCAGCCTGGGGCGGACGATTGAGGCCCAGTACTTC
TRBV12-3/TRBV12-4	TRBJ2-5	TRBD2	many	CASSLYTSSGYPQYF	TGTGCCAGCAGTTTGTATACGTCTAGCGGGTATCCCCAGTACTTC
TRBV19	TRBJ1-5	TRBD1	many	CASSPKDRGFQPQHF	TGTGCCAGTAGTCCAAAGGACAGGGGATTTCAGCCCCAGCATTTT
TRBV29-1	TRBJ1-2	NA	NA	CSVEVTGFGYTF	TGCAGCGTTGAAGTCACAGGGTTCGGCTACACCTTC
TRBV5-1	TRBJ2-3	NA	many	CASGHPNVGVDTDTQYF	TGCGCCAGCGGCCACCCGAATGTAGGGGTAGATACAGATACGCAGTATTTT
TRBV29-1	TRBJ1-1	TRBD1	many	CSVAGQSGTEAFF	TGCAGCGTCGCGGGACAGTCGGGTACTGAAGCTTTCTTT
TRBV7-9	TRBJ2-7	NA	many	CASSLVSGLTYEQYF	TGTGCCAGCAGCCTCGTCTCGGGCCTTACCTACGAGCAGTACTTC
TRBV20-1	TRBJ2-7	TRBD1	many	CSALTGTGTFYEQYF	TGCAGTGCCCTAACTGGGACAGGGACTTTCTACGAGCAGTACTTC
TRBV12-3/TRBV12-4	TRBJ2-1	TRBD2	many	CASSLATSEGSGRGNEQFF	TGTGCCAGCAGTTTAGCGACGTCTGAAGGAAGCGGGAGGGGGAATGAGCAGTTCTTC
TRBV6-6	TRBJ2-2	NA	many	CASLVTNTGELFF	TGTGCCAGCCTGGTTACGAACACCGGGGAGCTGTTTTTT
TRBV7-2	TRBJ2-7	NA	once	CASRSQGDLSYDQYF	TGTGCCAGCAGGTCTCAGGGAGACCTCTCCTACGACCAGTACTTC
TRBV6-5	TRBJ2-1	TRBD2	few	CASSYRRGGDEQFF	TGTGCCAGCAGTTACAGGCGGGGGGGCGATGAGCAGTTCTTC
TRBV27	TRBJ2-5	NA	many	CASSLIGGRETQYF	TGTGCCAGCAGTTTAATCGGGGGGCGAGAGACCCAGTACTTC
TRBV20-1	TRBJ2-7	NA	medium-sized	CSASRSSYEQYF	TGCAGTGCTAGCCGGAGCTCCTACGAGCAGTACTTC
TRBV7-8	TRBJ1-4	NA	many	CASSLAERRATNEKLFF	TGTGCCAGCAGCTTAGCGGAGAGGAGGGCAACTAATGAAAAACTGTTTTTT
TRBV7-6	TRBJ1-1	NA	many	CASSLNTNTEAFF	TGTGCCAGCAGCTTAAATACGAACACTGAAGCTTTCTTT
TRBV29-1	TRBJ1-4	NA	many	CSVEKTGLGEKLFF	TGCAGCGTTGAAAAGACAGGATTGGGAGAAAAACTGTTTTTT
TRBV5-5	TRBJ1-2	NA	NA	CASSQDATNYVYTF	TGTGCCAGCAGTCAGGACGCGACTAACTATGTCTACACCTTC
TRBV20-1	TRBJ2-1	NA	many	CSARDAGLLGDEQFF	TGCAGTGCTAGAGATGCCGGACTCTTAGGGGATGAGCAGTTCTTC
TRBV6-2/TRBV6-3	TRBJ2-1	TRBD2	many	CASSYLGGAGGGAYNEQFF	TGTGCCAGCAGTTACCTCGGGGGAGCGGGAGGAGGTGCCTACAATGAGCAGTTCTTC
TRBV20-1	TRBJ1-1	TRBD1	many	CASGQQNTEAFF	TGCGCATCGGGACAGCAGAACACTGAAGCTTTCTTT
TRBV18	TRBJ1-2	NA	many	CASSPGVDGYTF	TGTGCCAGCTCACCAGGGGTTGATGGCTACACCTTC
TRBV6-1	TRBJ2-7	NA	many	CASSSLLAGSYEQYF	TGTGCCAGCAGTTCCCTTCTGGCGGGCTCCTACGAGCAGTACTTC
TRBV29-1	TRBJ2-7	TRBD2	many	CSVTGTSGLPGYEQYF	TGCAGCGTGACCGGGACTAGCGGGCTCCCCGGCTACGAGCAGTACTTC
TRBV12-3/TRBV12-4	TRBJ1-2	NA	medium-sized	CASSFPRNYGYTF	TGTGCCAGCAGTTTCCCCCGCAACTATGGCTACACCTTC
TRBV7-2	TRBJ2-7	NA	many	CASSLGGNYEQYF	TGTGCCAGCAGCTTAGGGGGGAACTACGAGCAGTACTTC
TRBV3-1	TRBJ1-1	NA	many	CASSQAGSTEAFF	TGTGCCAGCAGCCAAGCAGGGAGCACTGAAGCTTTCTTT
TRBV7-9	TRBJ2-7	NA	many	CASSPRGGRNEQYF	TGTGCCAGCAGCCCGAGGGGGGGGAGGAACGAGCAGTACTTC
TRBV5-1	TRBJ2-1	TRBD2	many	CASSFGGGAFEQFF	TGCGCCAGCAGCTTCGGCGGGGGGGCTTTTGAGCAGTTCTTC
TRBV5-1	TRBJ2-1	TRBD2	many	CASSSGGTSGANNEQFF	TGCGCCAGCAGCTCCGGTGGGACTAGCGGAGCTAACAATGAGCAGTTCTTC
TRBV7-2	TRBJ2-7	NA	many	CASSWGAGANYEQYF	TGTGCCAGCAGCTGGGGGGCAGGGGCGAATTACGAGCAGTACTTC
TRBV7-3	TRBJ2-3	TRBD1	many	CASSSGQSTDTQYF	TGTGCCAGCAGTTCGGGACAGAGCACAGATACGCAGTATTTT
TRBV20-1	TRBJ2-4	NA	many	CSAKTGGKNIQYF	TGCAGTGCGAAGACAGGCGGGAAAAACATTCAGTACTTC
TRBV12-3/TRBV12-4	TRBJ1-1	NA	NA	CASSPMGLWAAEAFF	TGTGCCAGTAGTCCTATGGGGCTATGGGCGGCTGAAGCTTTCTTT
TRBV7-2	TRBJ2-3	TRBD2	many	CASSPFVMAGGTDTQYF	TGTGCCAGCAGCCCCTTTGTAATGGCGGGGGGCACAGATACGCAGTATTTT
TRBV7-3	TRBJ2-1	TRBD2	many	CASSFLAGGAEQFF	TGTGCCAGCAGCTTCTTAGCGGGAGGGGCTGAGCAGTTCTTC
TRBV5-5	TRBJ1-1	NA	many	CASGQKPNTEAFF	TGTGCCAGCGGACAGAAGCCAAACACTGAAGCTTTCTTT
TRBV5-1	TRBJ1-4	NA	NA	CASSGGNGNEKLIF	TGCGCCAGTAGCGGGGGGAACGGTAATGAAAAACTGATTTTT
TRBV18	TRBJ1-4	NA	many	CASSPPGAYNEKLFF	TGTGCCAGCTCACCACCGGGAGCATATAATGAAAAACTGTTTTTT
TRBV20-1	TRBJ1-1	NA	many	CSARDLSGDTEAFF	TGCAGTGCTAGAGATCTATCAGGGGACACTGAAGCTTTCTTT
TRBV29-1	TRBJ1-2	NA	many	CSVEGIGPTANYGYTF	TGCAGCGTTGAAGGGATTGGACCGACTGCTAACTATGGCTACACCTTC